This TCR beta chain is drawn from a study of shared clonotypes between healthy human individuals (dated by TCRdb to about 2020). For context, the study as a whole: The cohort comprised a couple of women and three men aged 18 to 49 years. For each donor, CD4 naive and CD4 memory were each given three plates, CD8 naive was given two plates, and CD8 memory was given one plate. To increase sequencing depth and limit assay-specific biases, TCR repertoire library preparation and sequencing were carried out by different laboratories using diverse techniques. To estimate repertoire size and how much clonotype sharing occurs between individuals, the study deeply sequenced the blood TCR repertoires of five or six healthy adults. Each donor's leukapheresis produced roughly between about 0.8 and 8.9 billion PBMCs. Overall study results and their limits: The small number of donors limited the genetic and exposure-history diversity represented. Approximately 5% of naive CD4, 3% to 3.5% of naive CD8, about 2.4% of memory CD4, and approximately 0.4% of memory CD8 clonotypes were shared across several donors. Higher generation probabilities were observed for clonotypes shared by all four sorted-subset donors than for non-shared clonotypes. Estimated clonotype richness was generally larger for naive than for memory subsets. Pairwise subsampling led to the expectation that sequencing depth would affect the degree of clonotype sharing among donors. Rarefaction of sorted-subset datasets indicated incomplete sequencing despite the large sequencing depth. Sampling was restricted to blood, and TCR repertoires in tissues likely differ from the TCR repertoires found in blood.

CDR1 MNHNY and CDR2 SVGAGI were looked up in the germline V gene (reference sequence). There are 13 amino acids in the CDR3, from cysteine to phenylalanine inclusive. The retained sequence is limited to the CDR3, 39 bases, with the frame set at the first base. V drops 8 bases and J drops 1 base, leaving 9 bases in between. Using the deep immunoSEQ assay, TCR CDR3 regions were amplified from genomic DNA by multiplex PCR. Extracted genomic DNA from each cell subset was distributed evenly across all wells of several immunoSEQ 96-well plates, and each plate was treated as a replicate. For sorted subsets, around 200 ng genomic DNA, equal to about 30,000 T cell genomes, was loaded into each replicate PCR. The purified libraries were quantified using a Qubit 3.0 fluorometer, sized with a Bioanalyzer 2100, and then quantified again using the KAPA Library Quantification kit. Every immunoSEQ 96-well plate was sequenced on a dedicated single-read 150-cycle Illumina NextSeq 550 flow cell. In the paper's pipeline: Because the immunoSEQ output held only junctional sequences and lacked quality scores, the filtering could not match the filtering applied to full-length reads. Sequences were annotated with PyIR, a Python wrapper for IgBLAST v1.9, and V/J genes and CDR3 were assigned using IMGT germline references. Reads were filtered out if the reads had weak V/J assignments (E-value above 1e-6), no CDR3, stop codons, out-of-frame junctions, or ambiguous translated residues. V3J clonotypes were defined as sequences sharing an identical inferred V gene, J gene, and CDR3 amino acid sequence. The percentage overlap between two repertoires was calculated by dividing the number of shared unique clonotypes by the size of the smaller repertoire. Repertoire richness was assessed with RTK rarefaction, the Chao1 estimator, and Recon v2.1 estimates of unobserved clonotypes. For all TCRbeta clonotypes obtained by the gDNA method from four donors, generation probabilities were computed with OLGA. TCRdb's version of the immuneACCESS table is confined to in-frame rearrangements and falls short of the full clone set. An unresolved V gene accounts for under half of the shortfall where checked; the remainder is of unknown origin. V, J and clone size were drawn from that table, and D and trimming were deduced from the DNA. For this sample there are about 800,000 clones; 90% to 97% appear just once. The top ten clonotypes cover 0.2% to 0.25% of the sample.

CD8 naive samples consisted of CD45RO-negative cells that were positively selected for CCR7, yielding a CD45RA+CCR7+ population without TemRA cells. Donors were healthy HIV-negative adults with no recently reported acute infections or vaccinations. Every donor was a Caucasian adult living in Nashville, Tennessee, USA. Blood was obtained by leukapheresis, after which PBMCs were separated by Ficoll-Histopaque density gradient centrifugation and cryopreserved in liquid nitrogen vapor phase. Analytical flow cytometry was used to check the purity and quantity of each magnetically sorted T cell population. Genomic DNA was isolated from each sorted fraction and quantified by UV absorbance on a Nanodrop 2000c. Comments on this clone: The antigen it recognizes is unknown. Qualities for individual bases were not recorded, and no much larger clone is one base off.

Input material: naive CD8+ T cells sorted from blood. The sample's cell subset or site label, decoded: CD45RA+CCR7+. This TCR was sampled from a man aged 25-40 years in good health. The V gene is TRBV6-6 and the J gene is TRBJ2-1; the D element could tentatively be TRBD1 or TRBD2, as 5 bases agree for each. For the CDR3, the sequence is CASGAGSYNEQFF. The nucleotide sequence reads TGTGCCAGCGGGGCGGGTTCCTACAATGAGCAGTTCTTC.